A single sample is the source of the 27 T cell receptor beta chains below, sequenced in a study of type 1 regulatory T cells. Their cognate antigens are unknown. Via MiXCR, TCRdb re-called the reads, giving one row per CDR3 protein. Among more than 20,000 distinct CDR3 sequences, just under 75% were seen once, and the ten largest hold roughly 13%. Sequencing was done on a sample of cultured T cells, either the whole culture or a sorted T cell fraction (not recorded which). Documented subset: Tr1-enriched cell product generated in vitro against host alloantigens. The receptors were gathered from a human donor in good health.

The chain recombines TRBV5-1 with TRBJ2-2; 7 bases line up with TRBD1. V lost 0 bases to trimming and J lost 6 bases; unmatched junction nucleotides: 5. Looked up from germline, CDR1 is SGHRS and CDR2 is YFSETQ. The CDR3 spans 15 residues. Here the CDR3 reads CASSLDRGNAGELFF. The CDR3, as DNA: TGCGCCAGCAGCTTGGACAGGGGTAACGCCGGGGAGCTGTTTTTT.

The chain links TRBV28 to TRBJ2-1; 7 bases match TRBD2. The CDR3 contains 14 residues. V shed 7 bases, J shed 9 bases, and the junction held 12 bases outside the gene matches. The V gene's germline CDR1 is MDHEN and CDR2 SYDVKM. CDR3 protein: CASILSSGAGEQFF. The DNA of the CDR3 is TGTGCCAGCATACTGTCTAGCGGAGCGGGTGAGCAGTTCTTC.

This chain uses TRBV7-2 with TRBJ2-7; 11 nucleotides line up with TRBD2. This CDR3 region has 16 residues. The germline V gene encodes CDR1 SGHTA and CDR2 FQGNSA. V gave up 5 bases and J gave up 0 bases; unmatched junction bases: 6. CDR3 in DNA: TGTGCCAGCAGCATACCGGGACTAGCGGTCTCCTACGAGCAGTACTTC. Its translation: CASSIPGLAVSYEQYF.

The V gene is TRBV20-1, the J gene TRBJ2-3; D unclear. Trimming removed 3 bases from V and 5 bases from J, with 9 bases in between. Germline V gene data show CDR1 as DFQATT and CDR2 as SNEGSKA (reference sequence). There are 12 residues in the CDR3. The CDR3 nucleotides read TGCAGTGCTAGGGTCCTTGAAGATACGCAGTATTTT. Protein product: CSARVLEDTQYF.

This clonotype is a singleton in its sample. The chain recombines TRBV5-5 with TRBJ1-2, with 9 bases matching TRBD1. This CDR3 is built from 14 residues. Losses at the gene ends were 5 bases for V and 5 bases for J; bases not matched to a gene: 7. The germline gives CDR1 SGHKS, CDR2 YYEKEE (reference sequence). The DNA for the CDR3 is TGTGCCAGCAGACAAGGACAGGGGCGGTATGGCTACACCTTC. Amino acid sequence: CASRQGQGRYGYTF.

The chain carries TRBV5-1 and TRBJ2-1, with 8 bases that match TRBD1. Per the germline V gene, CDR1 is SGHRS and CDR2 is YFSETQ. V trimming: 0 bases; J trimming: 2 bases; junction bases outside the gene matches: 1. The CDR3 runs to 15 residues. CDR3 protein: CASSLGQGTYNEQFF. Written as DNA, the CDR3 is TGCGCCAGCAGCTTGGGACAGGGGACCTACAATGAGCAGTTCTTC.

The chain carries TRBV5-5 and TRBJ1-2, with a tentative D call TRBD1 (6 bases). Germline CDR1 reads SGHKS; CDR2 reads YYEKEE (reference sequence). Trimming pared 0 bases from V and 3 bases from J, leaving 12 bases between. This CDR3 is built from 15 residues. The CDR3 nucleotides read TGTGCCAGCAGCTTGGGGCCAGGGGTGGACTATGGCTACACCTTC. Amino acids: CASSLGPGVDYGYTF. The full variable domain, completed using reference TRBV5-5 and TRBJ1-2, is DAGVTQSPTHLIKTRGQQVTLRCSPISGHKSVSWYQQVLGQGPQFIFQYYEKEERGRGNFPDRFSARQFPNYSSELNVNALLLGDSALYLCASSLGPGVDYGYTFGSGTRLTVV.

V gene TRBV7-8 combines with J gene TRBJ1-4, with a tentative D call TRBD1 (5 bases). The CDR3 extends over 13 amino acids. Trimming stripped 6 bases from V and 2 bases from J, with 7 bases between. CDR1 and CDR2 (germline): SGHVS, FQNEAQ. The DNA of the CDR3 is TGTGCCAGCAGGACAGCCACTAATGAAAAACTGTTTTTT. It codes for CASRTATNEKLFF.

The CDR3 spells CASSFSLIRSYEQYF. CDR3 in DNA: TGTGCCAGCAGTTTCTCCCTCATACGCTCCTACGAGCAGTACTTC. This chain connects TRBV28 to TRBJ2-7; D remains unclear. Trimming took off 3 bases at V and 0 bases at J, with 12 bases between the two ends. CDR3 length: 15 amino acids. Germline assignment: CDR1 MDHEN and CDR2 SYDVKM.

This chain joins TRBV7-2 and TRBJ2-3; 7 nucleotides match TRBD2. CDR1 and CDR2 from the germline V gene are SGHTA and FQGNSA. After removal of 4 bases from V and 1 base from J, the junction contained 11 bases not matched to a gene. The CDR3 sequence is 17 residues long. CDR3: CASSWRMGGRGTDTQYF. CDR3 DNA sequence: TGTGCCAGCAGCTGGCGGATGGGGGGGAGGGGCACAGATACGCAGTATTTT. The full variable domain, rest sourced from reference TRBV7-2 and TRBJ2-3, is GAGVSQSPSNKVTEKGKDVELRCDPISGHTALYWYRQSLGQGLEFLIYFQGNSAPDKSGLPSDRFSAERTGGSVSTLTIQRTQQEDSAVYLCASSWRMGGRGTDTQYFGPGTRLTVL.

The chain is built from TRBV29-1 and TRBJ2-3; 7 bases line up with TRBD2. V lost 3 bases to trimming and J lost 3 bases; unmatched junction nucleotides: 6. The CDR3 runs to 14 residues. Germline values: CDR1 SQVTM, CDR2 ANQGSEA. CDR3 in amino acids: CSVDGQAGTDTQYF. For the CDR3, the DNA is TGCAGCGTTGACGGGCAAGCGGGAACAGATACGCAGTATTTT.

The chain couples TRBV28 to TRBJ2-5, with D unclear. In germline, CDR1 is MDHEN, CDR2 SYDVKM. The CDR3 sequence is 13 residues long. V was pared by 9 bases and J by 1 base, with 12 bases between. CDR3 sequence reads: CASRTDPQETQYF. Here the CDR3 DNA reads TGTGCCAGTCGAACGGATCCCCAAGAGACCCAGTACTTC.

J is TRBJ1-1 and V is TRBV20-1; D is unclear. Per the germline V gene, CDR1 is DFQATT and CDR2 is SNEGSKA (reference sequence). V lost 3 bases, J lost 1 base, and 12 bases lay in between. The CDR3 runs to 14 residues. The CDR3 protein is CSASGGLGNTEAFF. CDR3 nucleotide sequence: TGCAGTGCTAGTGGTGGCTTGGGGAACACTGAAGCTTTCTTT.

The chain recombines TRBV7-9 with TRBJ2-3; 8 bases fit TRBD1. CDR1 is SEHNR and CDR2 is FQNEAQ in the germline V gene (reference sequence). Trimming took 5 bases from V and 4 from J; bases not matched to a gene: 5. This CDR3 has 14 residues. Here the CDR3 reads CASSEGQVADTQYF. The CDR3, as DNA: TGTGCCAGCAGCGAGGGACAGGTCGCAGATACGCAGTATTTT.

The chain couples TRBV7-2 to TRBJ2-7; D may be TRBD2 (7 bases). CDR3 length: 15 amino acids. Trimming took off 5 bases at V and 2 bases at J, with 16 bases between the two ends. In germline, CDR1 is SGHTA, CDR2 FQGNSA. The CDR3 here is CASSPGAGTTYEQYF. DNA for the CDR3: TGTGCCAGCAGCCCGGGGGCGGGGACTACCTACGAGCAGTACTTC.

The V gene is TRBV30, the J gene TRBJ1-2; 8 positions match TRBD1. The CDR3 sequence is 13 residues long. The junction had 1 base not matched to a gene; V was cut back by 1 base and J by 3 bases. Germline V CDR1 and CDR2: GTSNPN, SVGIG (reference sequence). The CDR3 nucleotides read TGTGCCTGGAGTGCAGGGGGCGACTATGGCTACACCTTC. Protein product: CAWSAGGDYGYTF. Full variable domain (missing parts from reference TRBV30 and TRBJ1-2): SQTIHQWPATLVQPVGSPLSLECTVEGTSNPNLYWYRQAAGRGLQLLFYSVGIGQISSEVPQNLSASRPQDRQFILSSKKLLLSDSGFYLCAWSAGGDYGYTFGSGTRLTVV.

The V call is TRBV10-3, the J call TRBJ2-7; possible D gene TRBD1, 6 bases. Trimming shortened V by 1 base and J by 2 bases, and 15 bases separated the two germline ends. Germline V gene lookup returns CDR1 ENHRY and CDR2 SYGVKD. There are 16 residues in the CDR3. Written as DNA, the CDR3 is TGTGCCATCAGTGAGTTGGTCGGGTCAGGGGCCTACGAGCAGTACTTC. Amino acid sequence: CAISELVGSGAYEQYF.

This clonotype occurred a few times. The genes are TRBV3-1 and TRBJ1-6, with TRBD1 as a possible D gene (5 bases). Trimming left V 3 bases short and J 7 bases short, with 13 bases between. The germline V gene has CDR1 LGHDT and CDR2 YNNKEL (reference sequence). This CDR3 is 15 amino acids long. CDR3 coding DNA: TGTGCCAGCAGCCAGGGACGTTTAAGCAATTCACCCCTCCACTTT. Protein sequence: CASSQGRLSNSPLHF.

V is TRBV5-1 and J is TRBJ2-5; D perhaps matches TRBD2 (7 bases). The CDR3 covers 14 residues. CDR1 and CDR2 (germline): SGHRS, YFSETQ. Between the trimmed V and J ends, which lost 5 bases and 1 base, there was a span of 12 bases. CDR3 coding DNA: TGCGCCAGCAGGCTCGCGGGGGCCCAAGAGACCCAGTACTTC. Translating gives CASRLAGAQETQYF.

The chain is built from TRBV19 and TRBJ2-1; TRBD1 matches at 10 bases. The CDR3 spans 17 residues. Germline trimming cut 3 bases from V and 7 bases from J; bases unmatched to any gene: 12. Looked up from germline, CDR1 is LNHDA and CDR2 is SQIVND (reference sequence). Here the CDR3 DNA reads TGTGCCAGTAGTATTTGGTGGACAGGGGGAGGCAGAAATGAGCAGTTCTTC. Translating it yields CASSIWWTGGGRNEQFF.

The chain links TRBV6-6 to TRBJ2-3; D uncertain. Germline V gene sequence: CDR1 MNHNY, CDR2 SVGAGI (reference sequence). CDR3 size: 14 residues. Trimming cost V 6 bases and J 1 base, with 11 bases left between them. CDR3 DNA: TGTGCCAGCAGCCCGGTCTCGCGCACAGATACGCAGTATTTT. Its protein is CASSPVSRTDTQYF.

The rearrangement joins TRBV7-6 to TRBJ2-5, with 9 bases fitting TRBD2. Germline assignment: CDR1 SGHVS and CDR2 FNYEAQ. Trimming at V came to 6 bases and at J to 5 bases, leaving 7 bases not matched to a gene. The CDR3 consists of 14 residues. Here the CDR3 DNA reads TGTGCCAGCAGTGTAAATAGCGGGGGTGAGACCCAGTACTTC. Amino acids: CASSVNSGGETQYF.

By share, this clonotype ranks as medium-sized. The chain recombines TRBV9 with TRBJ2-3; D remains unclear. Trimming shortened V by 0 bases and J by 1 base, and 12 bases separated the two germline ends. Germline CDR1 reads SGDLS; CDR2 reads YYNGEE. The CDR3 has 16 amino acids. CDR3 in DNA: TGTGCCAGCAGCGTAGGAACCGGTCTGCGCACAGATACGCAGTATTTT. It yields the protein CASSVGTGLRTDTQYF.

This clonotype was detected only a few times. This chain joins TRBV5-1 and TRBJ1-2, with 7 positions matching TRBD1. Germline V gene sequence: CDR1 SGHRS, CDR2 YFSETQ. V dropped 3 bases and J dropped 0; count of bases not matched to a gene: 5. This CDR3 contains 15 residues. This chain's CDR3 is CASSSGTVANYGYTF. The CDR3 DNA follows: TGCGCCAGCAGCTCTGGGACAGTCGCTAACTATGGCTACACCTTC.

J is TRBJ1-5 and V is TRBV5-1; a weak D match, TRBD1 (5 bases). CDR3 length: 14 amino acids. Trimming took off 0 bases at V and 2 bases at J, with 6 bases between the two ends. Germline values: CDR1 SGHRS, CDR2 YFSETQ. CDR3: CASSLVGGNQPQHF. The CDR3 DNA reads TGCGCCAGCAGCTTGGTAGGGGGCAATCAGCCCCAGCATTTT.

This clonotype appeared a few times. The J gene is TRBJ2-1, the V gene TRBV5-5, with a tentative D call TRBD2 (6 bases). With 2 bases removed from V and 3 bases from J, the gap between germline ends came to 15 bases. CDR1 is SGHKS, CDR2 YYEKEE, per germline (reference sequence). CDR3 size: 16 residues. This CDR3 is CASSFTRGEFYNEQFF. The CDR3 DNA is TGTGCCAGCAGCTTTACCCGCGGGGAATTCTACAATGAGCAGTTCTTC.

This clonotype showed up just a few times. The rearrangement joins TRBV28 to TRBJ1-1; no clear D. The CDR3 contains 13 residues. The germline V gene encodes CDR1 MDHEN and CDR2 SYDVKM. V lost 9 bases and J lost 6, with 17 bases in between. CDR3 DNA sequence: TGTGCCAGTTACCAGAAGGGCAGTGCTGAAGCTTTCTTT. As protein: CASYQKGSAEAFF.